This T cell receptor (beta chain) originates from a study of blood T cell repertoires in COVID-19. At the level of the study: The cDNA or gDNA used as material had been derived from T cells, B-cell-depleted T cells, or PBMCs.

Clones were sequenced by immunoSEQ multiplex PCR, and TCRdb holds only the in-frame ones, with some missing. The sample yields 150,000 to 200,000 clones, around 90% seen once. The germline CDR1 and CDR2 sequences are SGHVS and FQNEAQ. This CDR3 is built from 16 residues. Germline trimming cut 5 bases from V and 7 bases from J; bases unmatched to any gene: 13. The chain is built from TRBV7-8 and TRBJ2-1, with 8 nucleotides matching TRBD2. This clonotype originated in a man between 45 and 60 years old with acute or convalescent COVID-19. Source material: peripheral blood. CDR3: CASSHALGGGMNEQFF. The CDR3 bases are TGTGCCAGCAGCCACGCCCTCGGGGGGGGGATGAATGAGCAGTTCTTC. Looking up the rest from reference TRBV7-8 and TRBJ2-1 gives the full variable domain: GAGVSQSPRYKVAKRGQDVALRCDPISGHVSLFWYQQALGQGPEFLTYFQNEAQLDKSGLPSDRFFAERPEGSVSTLKIQRTQQEDSAVYLCASSHALGGGMNEQFFGPGTRLTVL.